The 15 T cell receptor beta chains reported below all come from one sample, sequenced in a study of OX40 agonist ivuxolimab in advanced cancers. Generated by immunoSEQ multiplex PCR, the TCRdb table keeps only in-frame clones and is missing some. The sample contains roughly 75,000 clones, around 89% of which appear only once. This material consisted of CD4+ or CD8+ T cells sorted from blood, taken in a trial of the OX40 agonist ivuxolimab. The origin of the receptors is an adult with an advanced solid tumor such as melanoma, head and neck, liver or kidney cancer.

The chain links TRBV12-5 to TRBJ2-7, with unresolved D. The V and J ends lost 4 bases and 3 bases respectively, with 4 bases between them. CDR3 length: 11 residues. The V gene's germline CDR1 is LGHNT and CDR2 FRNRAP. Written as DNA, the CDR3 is TGTGCTAGTGGTTGGGACTACGAGCAGTACTTC. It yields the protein CASGWDYEQYF.

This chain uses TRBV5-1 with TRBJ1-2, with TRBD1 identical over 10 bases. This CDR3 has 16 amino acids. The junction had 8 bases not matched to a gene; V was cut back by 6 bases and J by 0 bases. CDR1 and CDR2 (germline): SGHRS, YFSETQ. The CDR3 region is CASTQTGGPTNYGYTF. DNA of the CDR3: TGCGCCAGCACCCAGACAGGGGGCCCAACTAACTATGGCTACACCTTC.

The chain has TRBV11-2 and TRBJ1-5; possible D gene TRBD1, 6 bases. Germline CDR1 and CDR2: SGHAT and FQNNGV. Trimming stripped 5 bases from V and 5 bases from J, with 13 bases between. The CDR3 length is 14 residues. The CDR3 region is CASSHTGPHQPQHF. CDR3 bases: TGTGCCAGCAGCCATACAGGGCCCCATCAGCCCCAGCATTTT.

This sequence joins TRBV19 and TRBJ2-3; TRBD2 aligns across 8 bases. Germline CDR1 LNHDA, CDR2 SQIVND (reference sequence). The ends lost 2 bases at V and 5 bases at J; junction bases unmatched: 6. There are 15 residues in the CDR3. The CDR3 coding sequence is TGTGCCAGTAGTATAACCGGACTAGCCATAGATACGCAGTATTTT. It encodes CASSITGLAIDTQYF.

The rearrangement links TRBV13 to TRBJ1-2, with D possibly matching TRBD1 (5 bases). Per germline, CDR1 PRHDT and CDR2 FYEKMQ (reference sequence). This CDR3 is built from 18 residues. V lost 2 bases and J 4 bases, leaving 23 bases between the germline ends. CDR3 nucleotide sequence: TGTGCCAGCAGCTTAAGCCGGCTGAGAGGGGAGTGGGGCTATGGCTACACCTTC. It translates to CASSLSRLRGEWGYGYTF. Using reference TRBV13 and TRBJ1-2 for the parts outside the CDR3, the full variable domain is AAGVIQSPRHLIKEKRETATLKCYPIPRHDTVYWYQQGPGQDPQFLISFYEKMQSDKGSIPDRFSAQQFSDYHSELNMSSLELGDSALYFCASSLSRLRGEWGYGYTFGSGTRLTVV.

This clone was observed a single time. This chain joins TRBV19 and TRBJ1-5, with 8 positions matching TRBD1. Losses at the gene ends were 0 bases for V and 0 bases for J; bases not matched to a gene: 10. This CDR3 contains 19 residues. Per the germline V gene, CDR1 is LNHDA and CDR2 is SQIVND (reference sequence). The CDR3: CASSIDTDRTGNSNQPQHF. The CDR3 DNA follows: TGTGCCAGTAGTATAGATACGGACAGGACAGGGAATAGCAATCAGCCCCAGCATTTT.

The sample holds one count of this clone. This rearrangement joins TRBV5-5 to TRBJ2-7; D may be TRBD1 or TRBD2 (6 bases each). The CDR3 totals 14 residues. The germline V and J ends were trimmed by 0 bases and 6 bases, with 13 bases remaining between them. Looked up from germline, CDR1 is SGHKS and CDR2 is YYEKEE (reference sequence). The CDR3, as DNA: TGTGCCAGCAGCTTGGAGGGGGGTTCGGGCGAGCAGTACTTC. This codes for CASSLEGGSGEQYF. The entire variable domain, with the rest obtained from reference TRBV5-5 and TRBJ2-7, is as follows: DAGVTQSPTHLIKTRGQQVTLRCSPISGHKSVSWYQQVLGQGPQFIFQYYEKEERGRGNFPDRFSARQFPNYSSELNVNALLLGDSALYLCASSLEGGSGEQYFGPGTRLTVT.

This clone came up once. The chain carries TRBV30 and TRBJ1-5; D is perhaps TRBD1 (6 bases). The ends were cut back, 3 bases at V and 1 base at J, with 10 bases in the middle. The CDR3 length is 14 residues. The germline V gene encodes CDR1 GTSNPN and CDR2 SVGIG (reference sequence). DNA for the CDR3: TGTGCCTGGAGCGCCACAGGGAGCAATCAGCCCCAGCATTTT. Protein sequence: CAWSATGSNQPQHF.

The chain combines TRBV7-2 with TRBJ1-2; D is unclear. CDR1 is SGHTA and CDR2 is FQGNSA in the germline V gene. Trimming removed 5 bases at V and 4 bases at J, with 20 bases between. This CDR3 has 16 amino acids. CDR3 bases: TGTGCCAGCAGCGACATAGGTACGGGAATCTCCTATGGCTACACCTTC. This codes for CASSDIGTGISYGYTF.

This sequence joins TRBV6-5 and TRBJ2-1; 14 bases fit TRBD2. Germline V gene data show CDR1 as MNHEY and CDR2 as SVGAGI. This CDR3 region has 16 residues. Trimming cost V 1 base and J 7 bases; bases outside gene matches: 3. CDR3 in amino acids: CASSYLTSGGGNEQFF. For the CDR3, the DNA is TGTGCCAGCAGTTACTTGACTAGCGGGGGGGGTAATGAGCAGTTCTTC.

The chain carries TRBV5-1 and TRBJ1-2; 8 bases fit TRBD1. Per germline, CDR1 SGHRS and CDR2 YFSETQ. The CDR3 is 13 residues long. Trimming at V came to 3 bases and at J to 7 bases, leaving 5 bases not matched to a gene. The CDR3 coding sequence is TGCGCCAGCAGCTCGGACAGGGACGGTGGCTACACCTTC. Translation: CASSSDRDGGYTF.

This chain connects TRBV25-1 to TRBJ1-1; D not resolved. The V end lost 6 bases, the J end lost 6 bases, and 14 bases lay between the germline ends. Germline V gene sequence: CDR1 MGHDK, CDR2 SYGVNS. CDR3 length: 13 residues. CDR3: CASSPGMRPEAFF. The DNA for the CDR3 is TGTGCCAGCAGCCCCGGTATGAGACCTGAAGCTTTCTTT.

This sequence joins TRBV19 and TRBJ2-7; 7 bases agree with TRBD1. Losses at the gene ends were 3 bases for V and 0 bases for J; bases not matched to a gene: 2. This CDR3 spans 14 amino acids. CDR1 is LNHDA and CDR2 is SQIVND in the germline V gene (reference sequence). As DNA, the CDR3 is TGTGCCAGTAGTATCCAGGGGGACTCCTACGAGCAGTACTTC. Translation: CASSIQGDSYEQYF.

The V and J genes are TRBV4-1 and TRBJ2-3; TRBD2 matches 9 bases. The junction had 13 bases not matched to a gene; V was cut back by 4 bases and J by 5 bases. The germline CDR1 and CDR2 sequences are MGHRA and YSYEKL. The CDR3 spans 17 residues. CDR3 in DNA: TGCGCCAGCAGCCTATCTAGCGGGACATCTCCAAGAGATACGCAGTATTTT. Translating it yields CASSLSSGTSPRDTQYF.

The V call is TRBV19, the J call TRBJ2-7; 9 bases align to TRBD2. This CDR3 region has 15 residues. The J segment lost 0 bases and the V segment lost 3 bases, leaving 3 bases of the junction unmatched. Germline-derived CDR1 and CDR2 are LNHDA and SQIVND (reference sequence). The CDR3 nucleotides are TGTGCCAGTAGTATCTCTAGCGGGGCCTCCTACGAGCAGTACTTC. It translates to CASSISSGASYEQYF.